The table lists the clone carrying this T cell receptor beta chain with a count of one. This entry comes from a study of technical replicates of blood from a handful of donors. Deletions cut 8 bases from V and 0 bases from J, with 10 bases between. Germline values: CDR1 WSHSY, CDR2 SAAADI. There are 13 residues in the CDR3. Clones were sequenced by immunoSEQ multiplex PCR, and TCRdb holds only the in-frame ones, with some missing. The sample gives fewer than 95,000 clones, roughly 90% of which show up once; 0.25% is in the top ten. The chain uses TRBV10-2 and TRBJ1-1, with D uncertain. The sample consisted of T cells isolated from PBMCs. This receptor was obtained from a human donor in good health. The CDR3 DNA reads as TGCGCCAGCGAGGAAAGAGTGAACACTGAAGCTTTCTTT. This gives the protein CASEERVNTEAFF.